One and the same sample provided the 2 T cell receptor beta chains below, sequenced in a study of Graves' ophthalmopathy and Graves' hyperthyroidism. The authors amplified TCR beta CDR3 regions from RNA transcripts. The first round was an RT-PCR with HTBI primers, and the second round was a multiplex PCR. Each CDR3 protein is one row after TCRdb ran MiXCR on the multiplex PCR reads. The sample holds over 450,000 distinct CDR3 sequences, 13% to 15% seen once. Material for sequencing was blood. The receptor set was obtained from a woman aged 30 to 39 with Graves' ophthalmopathy.

This clonotype was seen at least ten times. This chain joins TRBV15 and TRBJ1-2; D not resolved. Trimming cost V 1 base and J 3 bases, with 6 bases left between them. The CDR3 has 13 residues. Germline CDR1 reads LNHNV; CDR2 reads YYDKDF (reference sequence). The CDR3: CATSRGTDYGYTF. The CDR3 nucleotides read TGTGCCACCAGCAGAGGTACGGACTATGGCTACACCTTC.

In this sample, this clonotype turned up a few times. V is TRBV27 and J is TRBJ1-6, with D hard to call. From germline, CDR1 is MNHEY and CDR2 SMNVEV (reference sequence). The CDR3 runs to 12 residues. V was clipped by 8 bases and J by 6 bases, with 8 bases between them. CDR3 in amino acids: CASGPVNSPLHF. The CDR3, as DNA: TGTGCCAGCGGACCTGTTAATTCACCCCTCCACTTT.